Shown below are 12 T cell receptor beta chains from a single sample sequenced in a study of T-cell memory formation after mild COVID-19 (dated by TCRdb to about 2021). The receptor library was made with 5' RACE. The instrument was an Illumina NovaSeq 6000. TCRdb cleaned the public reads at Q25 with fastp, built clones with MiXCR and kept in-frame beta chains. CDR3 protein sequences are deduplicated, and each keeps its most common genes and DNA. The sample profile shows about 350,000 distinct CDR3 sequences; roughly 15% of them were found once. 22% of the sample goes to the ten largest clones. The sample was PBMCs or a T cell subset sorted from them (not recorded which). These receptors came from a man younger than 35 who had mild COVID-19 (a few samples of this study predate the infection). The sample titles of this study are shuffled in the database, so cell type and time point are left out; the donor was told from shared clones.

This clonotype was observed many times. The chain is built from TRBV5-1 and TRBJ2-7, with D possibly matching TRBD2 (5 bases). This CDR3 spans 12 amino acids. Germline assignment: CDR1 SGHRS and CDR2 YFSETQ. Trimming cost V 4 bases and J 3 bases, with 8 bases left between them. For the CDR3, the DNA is TGCGCCAGCAGCCCGGGATACTACGAGCAGTACTTC. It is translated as CASSPGYYEQYF.

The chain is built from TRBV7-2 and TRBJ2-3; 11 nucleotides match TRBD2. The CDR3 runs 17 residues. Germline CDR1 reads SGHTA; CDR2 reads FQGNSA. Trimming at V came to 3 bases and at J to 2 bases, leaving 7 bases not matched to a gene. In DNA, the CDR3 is TGTGCCAGCAGCTTTGCAGGACTAGCGGGTTACACAGATACGCAGTATTTT. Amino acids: CASSFAGLAGYTDTQYF. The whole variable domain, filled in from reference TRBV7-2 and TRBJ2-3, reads GAGVSQSPSNKVTEKGKDVELRCDPISGHTALYWYRQSLGQGLEFLIYFQGNSAPDKSGLPSDRFSAERTGGSVSTLTIQRTQQEDSAVYLCASSFAGLAGYTDTQYFGPGTRLTVL.

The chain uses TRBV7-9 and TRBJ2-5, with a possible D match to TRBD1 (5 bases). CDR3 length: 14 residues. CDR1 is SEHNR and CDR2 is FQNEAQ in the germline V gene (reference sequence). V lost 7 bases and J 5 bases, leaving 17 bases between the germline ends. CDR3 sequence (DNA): TGTGCCAGCATAAGGGGCCCTAGGTGGGAGACCCAGTACTTC. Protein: CASIRGPRWETQYF.

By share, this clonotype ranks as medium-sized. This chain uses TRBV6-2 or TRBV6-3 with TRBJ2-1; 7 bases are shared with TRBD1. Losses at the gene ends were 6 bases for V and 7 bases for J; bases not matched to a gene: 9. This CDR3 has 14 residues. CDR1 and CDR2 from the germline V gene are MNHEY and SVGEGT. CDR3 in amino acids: CASRVGTVGNEQFF. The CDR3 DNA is TGTGCCAGCAGGGTGGGGACAGTGGGGAATGAGCAGTTCTTC.

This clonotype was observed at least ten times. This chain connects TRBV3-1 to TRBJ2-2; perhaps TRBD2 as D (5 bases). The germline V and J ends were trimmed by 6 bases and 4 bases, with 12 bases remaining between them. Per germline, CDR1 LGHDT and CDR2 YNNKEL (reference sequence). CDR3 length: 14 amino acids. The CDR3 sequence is CASSRGSGTGELFF. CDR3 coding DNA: TGTGCCAGCAGTCGAGGGTCCGGCACCGGGGAGCTGTTTTTT.

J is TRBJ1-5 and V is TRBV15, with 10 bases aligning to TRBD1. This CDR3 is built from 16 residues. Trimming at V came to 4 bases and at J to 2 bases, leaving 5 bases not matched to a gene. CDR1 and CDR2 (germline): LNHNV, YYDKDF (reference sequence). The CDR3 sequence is CATSISDRGGNQPQHF. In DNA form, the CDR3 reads TGTGCCACCAGCATTTCGGACAGGGGGGGCAATCAGCCCCAGCATTTT.

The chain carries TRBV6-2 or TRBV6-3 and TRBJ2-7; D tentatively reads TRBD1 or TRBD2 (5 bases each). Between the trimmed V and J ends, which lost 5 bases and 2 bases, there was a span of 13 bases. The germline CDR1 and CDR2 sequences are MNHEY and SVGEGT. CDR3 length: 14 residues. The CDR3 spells CASSRDQGPYEQYF. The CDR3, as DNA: TGTGCCAGCAGTCGCGACCAGGGACCCTACGAGCAGTACTTC.

The CDR3 is CASSPQSQETQYF. CDR3 bases: TGTGCCAGCTCCCCCCAGTCCCAAGAGACCCAGTACTTC. This chain connects TRBV18 to TRBJ2-5; D is uncertain. This CDR3 is built from 13 residues. Trimming removed 6 bases at V and 1 base at J, with 9 bases between. Germline values: CDR1 KGHSH, CDR2 LQKENI.

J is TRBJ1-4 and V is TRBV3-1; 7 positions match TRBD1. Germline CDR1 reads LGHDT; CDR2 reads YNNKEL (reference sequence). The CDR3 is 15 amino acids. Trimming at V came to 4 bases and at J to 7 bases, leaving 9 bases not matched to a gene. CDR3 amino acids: CASSREGARGEKLFF. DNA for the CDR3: TGTGCCAGCAGCCGCGAGGGGGCGCGGGGTGAAAAACTGTTTTTT.

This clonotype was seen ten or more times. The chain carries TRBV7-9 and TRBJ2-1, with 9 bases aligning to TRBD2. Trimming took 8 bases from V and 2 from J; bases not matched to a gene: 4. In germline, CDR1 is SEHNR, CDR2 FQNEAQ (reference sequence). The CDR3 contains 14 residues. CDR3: CASRVAGAYNEQFF. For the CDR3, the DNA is TGTGCCAGCCGAGTAGCGGGGGCCTACAATGAGCAGTTCTTC.

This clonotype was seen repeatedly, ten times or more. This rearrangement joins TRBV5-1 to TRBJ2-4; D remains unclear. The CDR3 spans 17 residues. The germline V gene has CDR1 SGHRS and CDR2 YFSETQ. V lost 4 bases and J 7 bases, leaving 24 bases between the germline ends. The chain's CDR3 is CASSSLGNEEDPNIQYF. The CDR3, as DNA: TGCGCCAGCAGCAGCTTGGGGAATGAAGAAGACCCCAACATTCAGTACTTC.

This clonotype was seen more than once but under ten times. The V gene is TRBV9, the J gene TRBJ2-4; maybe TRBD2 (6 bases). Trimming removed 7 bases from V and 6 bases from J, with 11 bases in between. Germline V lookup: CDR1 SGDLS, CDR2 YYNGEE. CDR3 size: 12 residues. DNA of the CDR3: TGTGCCAGCGGTAGGGGAGGAAACATTCAGTACTTC. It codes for CASGRGGNIQYF.